Listed below are T cell receptor beta chains from one sample, sequenced in a study of shared clonotypes between healthy human individuals. Using immunoSEQ multiplex PCR, the repertoire was profiled, and TCRdb retains in-frame clones only, with some absent. The table includes over 2 million clones, 85% to 95% detected once. Sample: naive CD4+ T cells from PBMCs. Receptor source: a man aged 18 to 30 in good health. Some clones in this sample may be carry-over from other donors' samples. The CDR3 runs from the conserved cysteine through the conserved F or W. D genes are given only for firm matches. Clone size, where shown, is once, few, many, or a class for clones that have expanded.

v_gene	j_gene	d_gene	abundance	CDR3aa	CDR3nt
TRBV7-2	TRBJ2-1	-	-	CASSPPFSEQFF	TGTGCCAGCAGCCCCCCGTTCAGTGAGCAGTTCTTC
TRBV29-1	TRBJ1-1	-	-	CSAYRAMDTEAFF	TGCAGCGCCTACAGGGCAATGGACACTGAAGCTTTCTTT
TRBV6-6	TRBJ2-5	TRBD2	-	CASRKGLAGLQETQYF	TGTGCCAGCAGAAAGGGACTAGCGGGTCTCCAAGAGACCCAGTACTTC
TRBV25-1	TRBJ1-6	-	-	CASGLGTGGYSPLHF	TGTGCCAGCGGTCTCGGGACCGGTGGGTATTCACCCCTCCACTTT
TRBV18	TRBJ2-3	-	-	CASSPGGYTDTQYF	TGTGCCAGCTCACCAGGCGGGTACACAGATACGCAGTATTTT
TRBV5-1	TRBJ2-3	TRBD2	-	CASSLGWGLAGGTDTQYF	TGCGCCAGCAGCTTGGGATGGGGACTAGCGGGAGGCACAGATACGCAGTATTTT
TRBV29-1	TRBJ2-3	-	-	CSVGVASADTQYF	TGCAGCGTCGGGGTAGCGTCGGCAGATACGCAGTATTTT
TRBV5-4	TRBJ1-2	-	-	CASTHGPGKTYGYTF	TGTGCCAGCACTCATGGCCCAGGAAAGACCTATGGCTACACCTTC
TRBV2	TRBJ2-1	TRBD2	-	CASSEIAAGNNEQFF	TGTGCCAGCAGTGAAATAGCAGCGGGGAACAATGAGCAGTTCTTC
TRBV30	TRBJ1-2	TRBD1	-	CAGRGLSYGYTF	TGTGCCGGCAGGGGGCTCAGCTATGGCTACACCTTC
TRBV11-2	TRBJ1-6	TRBD1	-	CASSLAGQGLPLHF	TGTGCCAGCAGCTTAGCTGGACAGGGGCTACCCCTCCACTTT
TRBV20-1	TRBJ2-3	-	-	CSARAGMTQYF	TGCAGTGCTAGAGCAGGGATGACGCAGTATTTT
TRBV9	TRBJ2-1	-	-	CASSDTYNEQFF	TGTGCCAGCAGCGACACTTACAATGAGCAGTTCTTC
TRBV13	TRBJ2-2	TRBD1	-	CASSRARDRFDTGELFF	TGTGCCAGCAGCCGCGCCCGGGACAGATTCGACACCGGGGAGCTGTTTTTT
TRBV6-6	TRBJ2-5	-	-	CASSYPLGQETQYF	TGTGCCAGCAGTTACCCGTTAGGGCAAGAGACCCAGTACTTC
TRBV5-1	TRBJ2-3	-	-	CASSAGTDTQYF	TGCGCCAGCAGCGCGGGCACAGATACGCAGTATTTT
TRBV15	TRBJ2-5	TRBD1	-	CATSKTGGQETQYF	TGTGCCACCAGCAAGACAGGGGGGCAAGAGACCCAGTACTTC
TRBV2	TRBJ2-1	-	-	CASEAESYNEQFF	TGTGCCAGCGAGGCTGAGAGTTACAATGAGCAGTTCTTC
TRBV6-6	TRBJ2-2	TRBD1	-	CASTRGLGELFF	TGTGCCAGCACCAGGGGGCTCGGGGAGCTGTTTTTT
TRBV28	TRBJ2-5	-	once	CASSQTRPSWAGGQETQYF	TGTGCCAGCAGTCAAACCCGTCCTTCCTGGGCAGGGGGGCAAGAGACCCAGTACTTC
TRBV6-1	TRBJ1-5	-	-	CASSEAYGRGLHSPQHF	TGTGCCAGCAGTGAAGCGTACGGCCGGGGGTTACATTCGCCCCAGCATTTT
TRBV4-3	TRBJ2-1	TRBD2	-	CASSQDLPAAGGRNEQFF	TGCGCCAGCAGCCAAGATCTTCCGGCAGCGGGAGGTCGCAATGAGCAGTTCTTC
TRBV28	TRBJ2-5	TRBD2	-	CASSSPPAGGPRTQYF	TGTGCCAGCAGCTCCCCACCAGCGGGAGGGCCGAGGACCCAGTACTTC
TRBV6-5	TRBJ2-4	-	once	CASRASAKNIQYF	TGTGCCAGCAGGGCCTCCGCCAAAAACATTCAGTACTTC
TRBV5-4	TRBJ1-4	-	-	CASSLFGLEKLFF	TGTGCCAGCAGCTTGTTTGGGCTTGAAAAACTGTTTTTT
TRBV7-9	TRBJ2-5	TRBD2	once	CASSFPIRLAGGRETQYF	TGTGCCAGCAGCTTTCCCATCCGACTAGCGGGAGGACGAGAGACCCAGTACTTC
TRBV2	TRBJ2-1	-	-	CASSEEVGVSEQFF	TGTGCCAGCAGTGAGGAGGTTGGGGTGAGTGAGCAGTTCTTC
TRBV5-1	TRBJ2-2	-	-	CASSWGLSNTGELFF	TGCGCCAGCAGCTGGGGGCTCTCGAACACCGGGGAGCTGTTTTTT